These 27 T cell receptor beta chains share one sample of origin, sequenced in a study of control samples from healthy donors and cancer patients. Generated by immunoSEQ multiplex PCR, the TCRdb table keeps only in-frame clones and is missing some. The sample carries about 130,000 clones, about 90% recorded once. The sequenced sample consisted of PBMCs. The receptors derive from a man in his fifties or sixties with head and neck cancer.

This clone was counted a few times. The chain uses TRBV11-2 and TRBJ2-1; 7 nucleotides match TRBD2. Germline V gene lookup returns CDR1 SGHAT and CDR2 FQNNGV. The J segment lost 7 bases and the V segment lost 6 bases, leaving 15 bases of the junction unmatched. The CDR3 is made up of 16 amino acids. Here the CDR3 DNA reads TGTGCCAGCAGACCAATGGGGAGGGTCCCAGGGAATGAGCAGTTCTTC. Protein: CASRPMGRVPGNEQFF. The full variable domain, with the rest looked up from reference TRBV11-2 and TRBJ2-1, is EAGVAQSPRYKIIEKRQSVAFWCNPISGHATLYWYQQILGQGPKLLIQFQNNGVVDDSQLPKDRFSAERLKGVDSTLKIQPAKLEDSAVYLCASRPMGRVPGNEQFFGPGTRLTVL.

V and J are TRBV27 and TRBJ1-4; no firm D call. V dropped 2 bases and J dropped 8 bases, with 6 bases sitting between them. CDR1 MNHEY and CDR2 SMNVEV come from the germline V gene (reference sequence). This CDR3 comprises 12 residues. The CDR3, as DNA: TGTGCCAGCAGTTTAGATCGGGAAAAACTGTTTTTT. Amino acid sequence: CASSLDREKLFF.

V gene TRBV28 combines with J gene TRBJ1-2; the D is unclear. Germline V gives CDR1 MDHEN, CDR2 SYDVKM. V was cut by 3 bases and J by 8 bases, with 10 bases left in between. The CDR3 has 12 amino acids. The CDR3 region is CASSFTSRGYTF. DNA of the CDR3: TGTGCCAGCAGTTTTACGTCTCGGGGCTACACCTTC.

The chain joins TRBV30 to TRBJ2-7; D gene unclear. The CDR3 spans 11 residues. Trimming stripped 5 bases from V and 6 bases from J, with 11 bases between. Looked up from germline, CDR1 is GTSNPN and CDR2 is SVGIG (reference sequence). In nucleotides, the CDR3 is TGTGCCTGGGAATGGGCCCGCGAGCAGTACTTC. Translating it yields CAWEWAREQYF.

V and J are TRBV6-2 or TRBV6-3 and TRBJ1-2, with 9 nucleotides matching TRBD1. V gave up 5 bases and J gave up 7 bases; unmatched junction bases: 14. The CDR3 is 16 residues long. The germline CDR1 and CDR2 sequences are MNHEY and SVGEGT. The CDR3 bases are TGTGCCAGCAGTCCCGGGACAGGGACCGTAATGGGTGGCTACACCTTC. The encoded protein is CASSPGTGTVMGGYTF.

The CDR3 protein is CASSQPGLAVGELFF. The CDR3 DNA sequence: TGTGCCAGCAGCCAACCTGGACTAGCCGTCGGGGAGCTGTTTTTT. The rearrangement uses TRBV3-1 (or the pseudogene TRBV3-2) and TRBJ2-2; 8 bases line up with TRBD2. The CDR3 covers 15 residues. The V gene's germline CDR1 is LGHDT and CDR2 YNNKEL (reference sequence). The junction had 6 bases not matched to a gene; V was cut back by 2 bases and J by 7 bases.

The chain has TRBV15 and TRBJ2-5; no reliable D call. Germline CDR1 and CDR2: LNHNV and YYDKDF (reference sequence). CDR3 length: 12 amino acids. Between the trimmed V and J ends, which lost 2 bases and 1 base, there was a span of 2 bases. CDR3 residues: CATSRLQETQYF. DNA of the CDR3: TGTGCCACCAGCAGACTCCAAGAGACCCAGTACTTC. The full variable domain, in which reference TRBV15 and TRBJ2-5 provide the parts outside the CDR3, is DAMVIQNPRYQVTQFGKPVTLSCSQTLNHNVMYWYQQKSSQAPKLLFHYYDKDFNNEADTPDNFQSRRPNTSFCFLDIRSPGLGDTAMYLCATSRLQETQYFGPGTRLLVL.

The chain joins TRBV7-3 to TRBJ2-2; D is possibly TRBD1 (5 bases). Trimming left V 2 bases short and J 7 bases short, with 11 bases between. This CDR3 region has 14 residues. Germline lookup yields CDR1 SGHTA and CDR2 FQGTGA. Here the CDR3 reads CASSLQGGDGELFF. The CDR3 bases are TGTGCCAGCAGCTTACAGGGTGGGGACGGGGAGCTGTTTTTT.

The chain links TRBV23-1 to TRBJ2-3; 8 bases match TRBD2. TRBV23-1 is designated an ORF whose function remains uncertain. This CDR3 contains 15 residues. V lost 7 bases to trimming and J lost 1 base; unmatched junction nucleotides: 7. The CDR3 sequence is CASITTSGGTDTQYF. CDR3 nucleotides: TGCGCCAGCATCACCACTAGCGGAGGCACAGATACGCAGTATTTT.

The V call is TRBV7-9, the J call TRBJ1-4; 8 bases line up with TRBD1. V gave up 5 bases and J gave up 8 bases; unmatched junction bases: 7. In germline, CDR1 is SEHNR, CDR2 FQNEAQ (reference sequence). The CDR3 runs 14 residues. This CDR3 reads CASSIRQGMEKLFF. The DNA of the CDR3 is TGTGCCAGCAGCATCCGACAGGGGATGGAAAAACTGTTTTTT.

CDR3 DNA sequence: TGCGCCAGCAGTGGACCCCTTGGGGGGGCTGGTCATTCACCCCTCCACTTT. It is translated as CASSGPLGGAGHSPLHF. The rearrangement uses TRBV10-2 and TRBJ1-6; weak D call: TRBD1 (6 bases). The CDR3 is made up of 17 amino acids. The V end lost 4 bases, the J end lost 8 bases, and 21 bases lay between the germline ends. Germline V lookup: CDR1 WSHSY, CDR2 SAAADI.

The CDR3 here is CASSPGTGNSYEQYF. The CDR3 DNA follows: TGTGCCAGCAGCCCCGGGACAGGGAATTCCTACGAGCAGTACTTC. The chain joins TRBV7-9 to TRBJ2-7; 9 bases agree with TRBD1. The CDR3 spans 15 residues. CDR1 is SEHNR, CDR2 FQNEAQ, per germline (reference sequence). Germline trimming cut 5 bases from V and 1 base from J; bases unmatched to any gene: 6.

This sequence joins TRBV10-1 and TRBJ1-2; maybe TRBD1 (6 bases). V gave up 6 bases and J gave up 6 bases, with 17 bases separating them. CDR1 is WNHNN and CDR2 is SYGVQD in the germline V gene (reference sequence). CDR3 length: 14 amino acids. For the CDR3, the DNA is TGCGCCAGCAGAGCCTCCCCTGGGGGCAATGGCTACACCTTC. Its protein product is CASRASPGGNGYTF.

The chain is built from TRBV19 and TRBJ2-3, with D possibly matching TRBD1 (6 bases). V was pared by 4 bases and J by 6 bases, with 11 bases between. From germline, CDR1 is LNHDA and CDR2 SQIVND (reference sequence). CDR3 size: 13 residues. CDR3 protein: CASSKPQGDTQYF. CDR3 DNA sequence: TGTGCCAGTAGTAAGCCTCAGGGGGATACGCAGTATTTT.

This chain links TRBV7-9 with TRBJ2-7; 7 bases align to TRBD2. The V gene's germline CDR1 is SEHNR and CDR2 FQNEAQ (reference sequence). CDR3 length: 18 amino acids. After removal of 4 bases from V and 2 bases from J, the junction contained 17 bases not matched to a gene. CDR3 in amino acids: CASSCIFFFAGDAYEQYF. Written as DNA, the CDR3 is TGTGCCAGCAGCTGTATTTTTTTCTTCGCGGGGGATGCCTACGAGCAGTACTTC.

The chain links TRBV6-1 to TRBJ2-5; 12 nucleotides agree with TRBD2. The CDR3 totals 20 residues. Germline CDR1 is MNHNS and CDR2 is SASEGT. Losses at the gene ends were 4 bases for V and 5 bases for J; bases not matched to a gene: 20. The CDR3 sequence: CASSATGTGRLAGVMETQYF. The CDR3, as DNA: TGTGCCAGCAGTGCAACCGGGACAGGGCGACTAGCGGGAGTAATGGAGACCCAGTACTTC.

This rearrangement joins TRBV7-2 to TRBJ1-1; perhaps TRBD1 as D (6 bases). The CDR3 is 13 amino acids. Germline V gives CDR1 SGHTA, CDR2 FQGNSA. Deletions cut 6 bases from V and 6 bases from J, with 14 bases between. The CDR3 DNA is TGTGCCAGCAGGTCGAACAGGGACGCTGAAGCTTTCTTT. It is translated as CASRSNRDAEAFF.

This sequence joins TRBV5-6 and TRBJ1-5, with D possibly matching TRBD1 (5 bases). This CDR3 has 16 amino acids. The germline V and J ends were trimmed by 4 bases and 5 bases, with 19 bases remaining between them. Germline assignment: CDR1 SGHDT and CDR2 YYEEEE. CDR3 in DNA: TGTGCCAGCAGCCTGGGGGGAGGGGCGCCCTATCAGCCCCAGCATTTT. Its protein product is CASSLGGGAPYQPQHF. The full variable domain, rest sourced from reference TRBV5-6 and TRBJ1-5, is DAGVTQSPTHLIKTRGQQVTLRCSPKSGHDTVSWYQQALGQGPQFIFQYYEEEERQRGNFPDRFSGHQFPNYSSELNVNALLLGDSALYLCASSLGGGAPYQPQHFGDGTRLSIL.

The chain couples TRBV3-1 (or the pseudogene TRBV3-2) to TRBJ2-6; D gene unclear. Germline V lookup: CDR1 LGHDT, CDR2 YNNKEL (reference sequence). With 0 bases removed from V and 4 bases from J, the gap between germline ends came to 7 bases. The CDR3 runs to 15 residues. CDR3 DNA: TGTGCCAGCAGCCAAGATTTGAACGGGGCCAACGTCCTGACTTTC. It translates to CASSQDLNGANVLTF.

Here the CDR3 reads CASSQSNSYEQYF. The CDR3 coding sequence is TGTGCCAGCAGCCAGTCAAACTCCTACGAGCAGTACTTC. The rearrangement joins TRBV2 to TRBJ2-7; no clear D gene. The CDR3 loop spans 13 amino acids. V was clipped by 6 bases and J by 0 bases, with 9 bases between them. Looked up from germline, CDR1 is SNHLY and CDR2 is FYNNEI.

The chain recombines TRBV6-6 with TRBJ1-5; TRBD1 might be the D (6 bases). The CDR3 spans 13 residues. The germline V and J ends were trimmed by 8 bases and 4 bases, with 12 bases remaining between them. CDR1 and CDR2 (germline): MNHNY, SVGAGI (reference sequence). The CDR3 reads CASGTGRNQPQHF. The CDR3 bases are TGTGCCAGCGGTACAGGGAGAAATCAGCCCCAGCATTTT.

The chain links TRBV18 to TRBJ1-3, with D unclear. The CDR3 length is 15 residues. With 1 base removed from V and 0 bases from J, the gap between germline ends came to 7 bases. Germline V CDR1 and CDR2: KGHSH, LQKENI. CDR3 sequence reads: CASSPRGSSGNTIYF. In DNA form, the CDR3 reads TGTGCCAGCTCACCACGCGGGAGCTCTGGAAACACCATATATTTT.

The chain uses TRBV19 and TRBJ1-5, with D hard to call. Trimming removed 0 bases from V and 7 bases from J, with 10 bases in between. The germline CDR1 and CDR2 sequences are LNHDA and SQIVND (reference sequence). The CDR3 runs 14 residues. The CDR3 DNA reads TGTGCCAGTAGTATAGATAGTCTCGAACAGCCCCAGCATTTT. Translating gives CASSIDSLEQPQHF.

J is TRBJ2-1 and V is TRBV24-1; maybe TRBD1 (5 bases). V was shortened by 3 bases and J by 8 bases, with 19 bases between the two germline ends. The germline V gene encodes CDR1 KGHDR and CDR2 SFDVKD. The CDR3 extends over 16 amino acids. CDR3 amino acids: CATSDPTPRGGDEQFF. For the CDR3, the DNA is TGTGCCACCAGTGATCCAACGCCTAGGGGTGGGGATGAGCAGTTCTTC.

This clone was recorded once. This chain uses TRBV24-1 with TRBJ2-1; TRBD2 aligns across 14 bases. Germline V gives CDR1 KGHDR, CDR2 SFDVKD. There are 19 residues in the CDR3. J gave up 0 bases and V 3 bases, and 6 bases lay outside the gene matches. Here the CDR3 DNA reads TGTGCCACCAGTGATCGACTAGCGGGGGGGCTCTACTCCTACAATGAGCAGTTCTTC. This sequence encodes CATSDRLAGGLYSYNEQFF.

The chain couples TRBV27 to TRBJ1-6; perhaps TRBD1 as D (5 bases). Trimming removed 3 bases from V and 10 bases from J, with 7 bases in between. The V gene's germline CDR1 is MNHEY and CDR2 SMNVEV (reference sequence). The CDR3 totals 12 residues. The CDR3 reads CASSLAGSPLHF. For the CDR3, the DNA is TGTGCCAGCAGTTTGGCAGGGTCACCCCTCCACTTT.

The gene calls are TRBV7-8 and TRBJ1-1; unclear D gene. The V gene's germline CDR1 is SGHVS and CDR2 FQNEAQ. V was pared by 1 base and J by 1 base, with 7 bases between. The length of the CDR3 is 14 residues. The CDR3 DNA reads TGTGCCAGCAGCTTAGGATCGAGGAACACTGAAGCTTTCTTT. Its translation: CASSLGSRNTEAFF.